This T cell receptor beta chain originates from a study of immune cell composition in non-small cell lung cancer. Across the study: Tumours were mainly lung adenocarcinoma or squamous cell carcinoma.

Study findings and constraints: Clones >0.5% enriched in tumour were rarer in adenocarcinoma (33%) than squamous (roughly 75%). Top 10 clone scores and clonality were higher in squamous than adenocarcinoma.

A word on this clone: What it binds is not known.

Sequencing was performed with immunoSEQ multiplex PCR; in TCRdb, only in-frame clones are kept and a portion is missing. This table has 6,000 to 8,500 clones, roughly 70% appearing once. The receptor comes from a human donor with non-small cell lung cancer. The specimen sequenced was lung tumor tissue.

This CDR3 reads CASSPPGGGGYF. The CDR3 DNA reads TGCGCCAGCAGCCCACCCGGCGGGGGGGGGTACTTC. The V gene is TRBV5-1, the J gene TRBJ2-5; 9 bases map to TRBD2. The germline V gene has CDR1 SGHRS and CDR2 YFSETQ. V was clipped by 4 bases and J by 13 bases; unmatched bases: 8. There are 12 residues in the CDR3.